This T cell receptor (beta chain) appears in the sequencing data of a study of beta chain features in type 1 diabetes listed by TCRdb under 2018. About the investigation overall: Mean age, gender distribution, total cell number and subset yield did not differ between patients and healthy donors. A total of 107,917,701 sorted cells were examined across all samples, and the number of cells per subset was strongly correlated with RNA yield. The study compared the TCRB repertoires of sorted circulating CD4+ T cell subsets in recently diagnosed type 1 diabetes patients with those in matched healthy donors. Regulatory and stem cell-like memory subsets were isolated from only 8 patients and about 8 healthy donors, whereas naive and central memory subsets came from all 30 or so donors. Points the paper makes about the study in general: Naive, central memory and regulatory TCRB repertoires appeared more similar among patients than among healthy donors. In all four CD4+ subsets, TCRB CDR3 length was moderately but significantly shorter in type 1 diabetes patients. PCR may preferentially amplify shorter templates, but because patient and control samples were amplified and corrected together, any resulting skew would affect both groups equally. Only small numbers of individuals were included in the HLA sub-analyses, which left unresolved whether HLA type had any influence on TCRB rearrangement. Fewer insertions and more nucleotide deletions at VDJ recombination sites were observed in patients with type 1 diabetes, implying thymic rearrangement abnormalities. Because cDNA was sequenced instead of genomic DNA, activated cells with high expression could be over-represented, although the groups did not differ in activation or CD3 levels.

The table lists this clone with a few counts. The antigen it binds to is not known. No much larger clone is present one base from it, and per-base qualities are unavailable. Each donor gave one peripheral blood draw, roughly 0.11 L on average, collected into heparinised tubes. A BD FACSAria II was used to sort naive, central memory, regulatory and stem cell-like memory CD4+ T cells with a panel that included CD45RO, CCR7, CD25, CD127, CD95 and CD27. A purity above 95% was achieved for all sorted populations. PBMCs were separated immediately by Lymphoprep density gradient centrifugation and were stained directly, without being cultured. So that batch effects would be minimized, each experiment stained and sorted samples in pairs, pairing one healthy donor with one patient. CDR1 is given as SGHAT and CDR2 as FQNNGV, both from the germline V gene. Spanning cysteine to phenylalanine, the CDR3 consists of 15 amino acids. Just CDR3 DNA is preserved here, 45 bases in frame from base 1. From V the trimming removes 6 bases and from J it removes 10 bases, while the gene matches leave 10 bases of the junction unaccounted for.

All of the isolated RNA was reverse transcribed with the High Capacity cDNA Reverse Transcription Kit, so expressed TCRB transcripts were sequenced. Deep immunoSEQ sequencing was applied to naive, central memory and regulatory T cell samples, giving an average of about 3.6 million total reads per sample. Sorted cells were lysed in RLT buffer, and RNA was extracted using DNase-treated RNeasy Micro or Mini kits according to cell number. Each cell subset was processed separately to prevent cross-contamination, with patient and healthy donor samples processed together. Using the immunoSEQ multiplex PCR, TCRB sequences were amplified from cDNA into 87-bp fragments spanning the CDR3 region. The amplicons were sequenced using the Illumina HiSeq platform. Concerning the study's data processing: Synthetic template baselines were used to correct PCR bias computationally, reads within Hamming distance 2 were collapsed, and singletons that could not be merged were discarded. Reads were aligned against IMGT so that V, D and J genes, CDR3 length and insertions or deletions at six rearrangement sites could be assigned. Within each subset, clonotype counts were normalized to sorted cell number, and only after that were true diversity and Gini coefficients computed with the tcR R package. The overlap coefficient, calculated on TCRB nucleotide sequences, was used to quantify repertoire sharing. TCRdb stores this immuneACCESS table with in-frame sequences only. Part of the clones is absent; in the studies checked, under half of the shortfall reflects unresolved V genes, and no reason is known for the rest. The V and J calls and clone size are taken from that table; D and trimming were inferred from the DNA. The sample includes around 340,000 clones, with roughly 8% observed a single time. Approximately 0.47% of the sample is in the top ten clones.

This sequence uses TRBV11-2 and TRBJ2-1; TRBD2 lines up with 12 middle nucleotides. The source material was central memory CD4+ T cells from blood. The receptor was derived from a young woman in good health. The nucleotides read TGTGCCAGCAGGCCTGCTAGCGGGAGGGCCAGGGAGCAGTTCTTC. This encodes CASRPASGRAREQFF.